This TCR beta chain was obtained from a study of T cells in localized non-small cell lung cancer. In its sample, this clone was seen a few times. Assay used: immunoSEQ multiplex PCR; TCRdb lists only in-frame clones, some missing. The sample has 890 or so clones; about 19% are singletons. This TCR was sampled from a man aged 40 to 70 with stage II squamous cell lung carcinoma. Sequencing used lung tumor tissue, obtained before any cancer treatment.

CDR3 sequence (DNA): TGTGCCAGCAGCCCGGCCCGCACTGAAGCTTTCTTT. This sequence encodes CASSPARTEAFF. This sequence joins TRBV6-8 and TRBJ1-1; no clear D gene. CDR1 and CDR2 from the germline V gene are MNHGY and SAAAGT. This CDR3 spans 12 amino acids. V lost 6 bases to trimming and J lost 4 bases, with 9 bases between them.